This is a list of T cell receptor beta chains from one sample in a study of post-analysis software for immune sequencing data. Via MiXCR, TCRdb re-called the PCR reads, giving one row per CDR3 protein. This table holds about 820,000 distinct CDR3 sequences, roughly 50% found once. The sequenced sample consisted of blood. These receptors all come from a girl aged 5-17 years with multiple sclerosis. The CDR3 runs from the conserved cysteine through the conserved F or W. A D gene is named only where the DNA matches it firmly. Some rows have no size entry. The others give once, few or many, or a class for an expanded clone.

D,V,size,J,CDR3,DNA
.,TRBV12-3/TRBV12-4,.,TRBJ2-3,CASGIGPGRGTDTQYF,TGTGCCAGCGGGATCGGACCCGGTAGGGGCACAGATACGCAGTATTTT
TRBD1,TRBV6-1,once,TRBJ2-6,CASSEAGTGALGANVLTF,TGTGCCAGCAGTGAAGCCGGGACAGGGGCGTTGGGGGCCAACGTCCTGACTTTC
TRBD2,TRBV20-1,.,TRBJ2-7,CSARDPAGVTSYEQYF,TGCAGTGCTAGAGATCCAGCGGGAGTTACCTCCTACGAGCAGTACTTC
.,TRBV20-1,.,TRBJ2-4,CSARIPEAKNIQYF,TGCAGTGCTAGAATCCCTGAGGCCAAAAACATTCAGTACTTC
TRBD2,TRBV2,.,TRBJ2-5,CASSGQREAETQYF,TGTGCCAGCAGTGGCCAGCGGGAGGCGGAGACCCAGTACTTC
.,TRBV7-9,.,TRBJ2-6,CASRKTDRHSGANVLTF,TGTGCCAGCAGAAAAACCGACAGGCACTCTGGGGCCAACGTCCTGACTTTC
.,TRBV12-3/TRBV12-4,few,TRBJ1-2,CASSARDYHGYTF,TGTGCCAGCAGTGCCCGGGACTATCATGGCTACACCTTC
.,TRBV29-1,few,TRBJ1-1,CSVVGSHYGGFF,TGCAGCGTTGTTGGGAGTCATTATGGTGGTTTCTTT
.,TRBV5-1,.,TRBJ1-1,CASSLEGASWAFF,TGCGCCAGCAGCTTGGAGGGCGCGAGTTGGGCTTTCTTT
.,TRBV7-6,.,TRBJ1-2,CASSLGAFDRSVLWIDYTF,TGTGCCAGCAGCTTGGGGGCCTTCGACAGATCAGTACTATGGATAGACTACACCTTC
.,TRBV6-5,.,TRBJ1-4,CASSYLQGRDEKLFF,TGTGCCAGCAGTTACTTGCAGGGTAGAGATGAAAAACTGTTTTTT
.,TRBV6-5,.,TRBJ2-1,CASSYAGLGDEQFF,TGTGCCAGCAGTTATGCAGGGTTGGGCGATGAGCAGTTCTTC
TRBD1,TRBV7-6,.,TRBJ1-2,CASSLDEQGAGYGYTF,TGTGCCAGCAGCTTAGATGAACAGGGGGCGGGGTATGGCTACACCTTC
TRBD2,TRBV30,few,TRBJ2-5,CAWSVILAGVQETQYF,TGTGCCTGGAGTGTAATCCTAGCGGGGGTCCAAGAGACCCAGTACTTC
.,TRBV18,.,TRBJ1-2,CASSPPPGRRTYGYTF,TGTGCCAGCTCACCACCGCCGGGACGGAGGACCTATGGCTACACCTTC
TRBD1,TRBV7-3,.,TRBJ2-7,CASSSATGAEQYF,TGTGCCAGCAGCTCCGCTACAGGGGCCGAGCAGTACTTC
.,TRBV15,.,TRBJ1-1,CATSRDHAGTEAFF,TGTGCCACCAGCAGAGATCATGCGGGGACTGAAGCTTTCTTT
.,TRBV6-1,few,TRBJ1-2,CASSEDRDTNGYTF,TGTGCCAGCAGTGAAGACCGTGACACCAACGGCTACACCTTC
.,TRBV10-3,.,TRBJ2-1,CAISVREDEQFF,TGTGCCATCAGTGTCAGGGAGGATGAGCAGTTCTTC
TRBD1,TRBV7-9,few,TRBJ2-1,CASSSGQGNVRREQFF,TGTGCCAGCAGCTCTGGACAGGGCAATGTACGGCGGGAGCAGTTCTTC
.,TRBV12-5,.,TRBJ2-6,CASGYRAGANVLTF,TGTGCTAGTGGGTATCGGGCTGGGGCCAACGTCCTGACTTTC
TRBD2,TRBV7-9,.,TRBJ2-4,CASSFQRERGFDKNIQYF,TGTGCCAGCAGCTTCCAGCGGGAGAGGGGATTCGACAAAAACATTCAGTACTTC
.,TRBV7-8,few,TRBJ2-5,CASSQTTLVGGETQYF,TGTGCCAGCAGCCAAACCACCCTAGTAGGCGGAGAGACCCAGTACTTC
.,TRBV20-1,few,TRBJ1-5,CSAIRDFNQPQHF,TGCAGTGCGATCCGGGACTTTAATCAGCCCCAGCATTTT
.,TRBV10-2,.,TRBJ2-7,CASSGATYEQYF,TGCGCCAGCAGTGGGGCTACCTACGAGCAGTACTTC
TRBD2,TRBV7-8,.,TRBJ2-1,CASSSGTSDFSSYNEQFF,TGTGCCAGCAGCTCCGGGACTAGCGATTTTAGCTCCTACAATGAGCAGTTCTTC
TRBD2,TRBV29-1,.,TRBJ2-5,CSVGRRLAQETQYF,TGCAGCGTTGGCAGACGACTAGCCCAGGAGACCCAGTACTTC
.,TRBV20-1,.,TRBJ1-2,CSASRPLNTF,TGCAGTGCTTCCAGGCCGCTCAACACCTTC
.,TRBV10-3,few,TRBJ2-1,CAISEGDYNEQFF,TGTGCCATCAGTGAGGGGGACTACAATGAGCAGTTCTTC
.,TRBV5-5,few,TRBJ1-2,CASSLEILNYGDTF,TGTGCCAGCAGCTTGGAAATCCTCAACTATGGCGACACCTTC
.,TRBV4-2,.,TRBJ2-3,CASSQVTQTDTQYF,TGTGCCAGCAGCCAAGTGACACAGACAGATACGCAGTATTTT
.,TRBV7-2,once,TRBJ2-5,CASSFVDGPRETQYF,TGTGCCAGCAGCTTCGTCGACGGACCACGGGAGACCCAGTACTTC
TRBD1,TRBV7-6,.,TRBJ2-1,CASSPGGQARVGNEQFF,TGTGCCAGCAGCCCCGGCGGACAGGCTCGCGTGGGGAATGAGCAGTTCTTC
.,TRBV6-5,.,TRBJ2-1,CASRPRTDYNEQFF,TGTGCCAGCAGGCCCCGCACTGACTACAATGAGCAGTTCTTC
.,TRBV9,.,TRBJ2-4,CASSVDGENIQYF,TGTGCCAGCAGCGTAGATGGGGAAAACATTCAGTACTTC
TRBD2,TRBV20-1,few,TRBJ2-1,CSADSGTSGTNEQFF,TGCAGTGCTGACTCCGGGACTAGCGGGACCAATGAGCAGTTCTTC
.,TRBV7-3,.,TRBJ2-5,CASSPSREMMKTQYF,TGTGCCAGCAGCCCGAGCCGAGAAATGATGAAGACCCAGTACTTC
TRBD1,TRBV5-4,.,TRBJ1-1,CASSARDRGTEAFF,TGTGCCAGCAGCGCCCGGGACAGGGGGACTGAAGCTTTCTTT
.,TRBV29-1,.,TRBJ2-2,CSVKAGQANTGELFF,TGCAGCGTGAAAGCGGGACAGGCGAACACCGGGGAGCTGTTTTTT
TRBD2,TRBV6-1,.,TRBJ2-1,CASSEVHTGTKQFF,TGTGCCAGCAGTGAAGTTCATACCGGGACTAAGCAGTTCTTC
TRBD2,TRBV15,.,TRBJ2-2,CATTRGGPLGGELFF,TGTGCCACCACACGGGGGGGCCCGTTGGGCGGGGAGCTGTTTTTT
.,TRBV28,.,TRBJ1-1,CASSLTPGVTEAFF,TGTGCCAGCAGTTTAACTCCGGGCGTCACTGAAGCTTTCTTT
.,TRBV12-3/TRBV12-4,.,TRBJ2-7,CASSLGTASYNEQYF,TGTGCCAGCAGTTTAGGGACAGCTTCCTACAATGAGCAGTACTTC
.,TRBV29-1,few,TRBJ2-4,CSVAAGSKNIQYF,TGCAGCGTTGCGGCTGGGTCCAAAAACATTCAGTACTTC
TRBD1,TRBV7-9,.,TRBJ2-4,CASSTGQTPKDIQYF,TGTGCCAGCAGTACGGGACAGACCCCTAAGGACATTCAGTACTTC
.,TRBV7-9,.,TRBJ2-5,CASSLIGPSGWDRQETQYF,TGTGCCAGCAGCTTAATCGGCCCGTCGGGGTGGGATCGCCAAGAGACCCAGTACTTC
.,TRBV7-2,few,TRBJ2-5,CASSLGSTSRKETQYF,TGTGCCAGCAGCTTAGGTAGCACGTCTAGAAAAGAGACCCAGTACTTC
.,TRBV29-1,.,TRBJ2-7,CSVIWDYEQYF,TGCAGCGTTATTTGGGACTACGAGCAGTACTTC
.,TRBV20-1,.,TRBJ1-1,CSATPKARRNTEAFF,TGCAGTGCCACCCCTAAGGCTCGGCGGAACACTGAAGCTTTCTTT
.,TRBV4-1,few,TRBJ1-4,CASSHQGNREKLFF,TGCGCCAGCAGCCACCAGGGGAATCGAGAAAAACTGTTTTTT
.,TRBV27,.,TRBJ2-7,CASSLRTETYEQYF,TGTGCCAGCAGTCTTCGGACAGAAACCTACGAGCAGTACTTC
.,TRBV20-1,few,TRBJ2-7,CSASRLGGEQYF,TGCAGTGCTAGTAGATTGGGAGGCGAGCAGTACTTC
.,TRBV12-3/TRBV12-4,.,TRBJ1-5,CASSLAGGTNQPQHF,TGTGCCAGCAGTTTAGCCGGGGGCACCAATCAGCCCCAGCATTTT
TRBD1,TRBV5-1,.,TRBJ1-4,CASSAETGVVREKLFF,TGCGCCAGCAGCGCGGAGACAGGGGTGGTTCGGGAAAAACTGTTTTTT
TRBD2,TRBV12-3/TRBV12-4,once,TRBJ2-5,CASRLAGVQETQYF,TGTGCCAGCAGACTAGCGGGAGTCCAAGAGACCCAGTACTTC
TRBD2,TRBV4-1,.,TRBJ2-1,CASTEVAGGYNEQFF,TGCGCCAGCACAGAGGTAGCGGGGGGATACAATGAGCAGTTCTTC
TRBD2,TRBV20-1,.,TRBJ2-1,CSAPRSGRANNEQFF,TGCAGTGCCCCCCGTAGCGGGAGGGCCAACAATGAGCAGTTCTTC
.,TRBV27,.,TRBJ2-2,CASRREYNTGELFF,TGTGCCAGCAGAAGGGAATACAACACCGGGGAGCTGTTTTTT
.,TRBV12-3/TRBV12-4,.,TRBJ2-1,CASSRSWGEQFF,TGTGCCAGCAGTAGGTCCTGGGGTGAGCAGTTCTTC
.,TRBV10-3,few,TRBJ2-6,CAIRSISGANVLTF,TGTGCCATCAGGTCCATTTCTGGGGCCAACGTCCTGACTTTC